This T cell receptor beta chain was documented in a study of T cell repertoires in cytomegalovirus infection. Across the study: Indications of both CMV infection and matching HLA type were provided by public TCR beta signatures. Notes on the study in general: CMV carriers with the relevant HLA were identified by cumulative public TCR beta family frequency. Dominating the ex vivo response were TCR beta clonotypes that were CMV-specific and HLA-C-restricted.

Concerning this clonotype itself: Its target is not known.

CDR1 and CDR2 (germline): SGHTA, FQGTGA. The ends were cut back, 1 base at V and 5 bases at J, with 6 bases in the middle. CDR3 size: 13 residues. MiXCR was run by TCRdb on the reads, yielding one entry per CDR3 protein. Of roughly 320,000 distinct CDR3 sequences listed, 9.5% were seen once; the top ten hold 3.5% to 4.5%. The chain is built from TRBV7-3 and TRBJ2-1; D is undetermined. Input material: PBMCs. This TCR was recovered from a human donor in good health (CMV status not recorded). Some clones in this sample may be carry-over from other donors' samples. Here the CDR3 reads CASSLILNNEQFF. In DNA, the CDR3 is TGTGCCAGCAGCTTAATTCTTAACAATGAGCAGTTCTTC.